The clone carrying this TCR beta chain was seen at least ten times. What it binds is unknown. The data are from a study of T cell repertoires in cytomegalovirus infection. About the study: Use of recently identified HLA-C-restricted and well-studied HLA-B-restricted CMV epitopes was part of the study. Both a matching HLA type and CMV infection were indicated by public TCR beta signatures.

Study-wide findings and caveats: Clonotypes of TCR beta that were HLA-C-restricted and CMV-specific dominated the ex vivo response.

The germline V gene has CDR1 MGHRA and CDR2 YSYEKL. The CDR3 consists of 17 residues. V lost 1 base to trimming and J lost 0 bases, with 14 bases between them. One entry per CDR3 protein, called by TCRdb with MiXCR from the reads. Here the sample spans under 850,000 distinct CDR3 sequences, 33% being singletons. The chain links TRBV4-1 to TRBJ2-3; D is ambiguous. The sequenced sample was cultured PBMCs, obtained from culture after CMV antigen stimulation. The receptor was derived from a human donor in good health (CMV status not recorded). Some clones in this sample may be carry-over from other donors' samples. The CDR3 bases are TGCGCCAGCAGCCAAGGGAGTGGAGCAACTAGCACAGATACGCAGTATTTT. Translation gives CASSQGSGATSTDTQYF.